The 25 T cell receptor beta chains listed next were all sequenced from one sample in a study of T cells after yellow fever vaccination. TCRdb recomputed calls from the 5' RACE reads with MiXCR, one row per CDR3 protein. The table includes about 240,000 distinct CDR3 sequences, 3.6% detected once. Sequencing used PBMCs, obtained 15 days after the yellow fever booster vaccination. The source of these receptors is a man between 18 and 35 years old who received the YFV17D yellow fever vaccine.

This clonotype was counted ten times or more. V usage is TRBV12-3 or TRBV12-4 and J usage is TRBJ1-6, with 9 bases aligning to TRBD1. V lost 7 bases and J lost 7; bases outside the gene matches: 8. This CDR3 contains 15 residues. Here the CDR3 DNA reads TGTGCCAGCACCCTACAGGGGGCGAGGAATTCACCCCTCCACTTT. Translating gives CASTLQGARNSPLHF.

This clonotype was detected ten times or more. The J gene is TRBJ1-1, the V gene TRBV7-9, with D possibly matching TRBD1 (5 bases). Germline CDR1 reads SEHNR; CDR2 reads FQNEAQ (reference sequence). The V gene lost 4 bases and the J gene lost 7 bases, with 16 bases spanning the gap. The CDR3 contains 14 residues. The CDR3: CASSSSLRGVEAFF. CDR3 DNA sequence: TGTGCCAGCAGCTCCTCCCTGAGGGGAGTTGAAGCTTTCTTT.

This clonotype occurred many times. The chain employs TRBV18 and TRBJ2-4, with D perhaps TRBD2 (5 bases). Trimming cost V 0 bases and J 0 bases, with 15 bases left between them. This CDR3 contains 18 residues. Germline V gene sequence: CDR1 KGHSH, CDR2 LQKENI. CDR3 sequence: CASSPPIDGVLAKNIQYF. The CDR3 DNA sequence: TGTGCCAGCTCACCACCGATTGACGGGGTACTAGCCAAAAACATTCAGTACTTC.

This clonotype was counted between two and nine times. The rearrangement links TRBV11-2 to TRBJ2-1; D might be TRBD1 (7 bases). This CDR3 has 16 amino acids. The germline CDR1 and CDR2 sequences are SGHAT and FQNNGV. V was shortened by 1 base and J by 5 bases, with 15 bases between the two germline ends. The CDR3 spells CASSLGQGGYDNEQFF. DNA of the CDR3: TGTGCCAGCAGCTTAGGGCAGGGGGGTTATGACAATGAGCAGTTCTTC. Together with reference TRBV11-2 and TRBJ2-1, the CDR3 gives the full variable domain: EAGVAQSPRYKIIEKRQSVAFWCNPISGHATLYWYQQILGQGPKLLIQFQNNGVVDDSQLPKDRFSAERLKGVDSTLKIQPAKLEDSAVYLCASSLGQGGYDNEQFFGPGTRLTVL.

This clonotype has ten or more counts. The rearrangement links TRBV5-1 to TRBJ2-1; either TRBD1 or TRBD2 may supply D (5 bases each). Trimming pared 2 bases from V and 6 bases from J, leaving 12 bases between. Germline loops: CDR1 SGHRS, CDR2 YFSETQ. CDR3 length: 14 residues. CDR3 region: CASSLRSRGNEQFF. The CDR3 DNA reads TGCGCCAGCAGCTTAAGGTCGAGGGGCAATGAGCAGTTCTTC.

This clonotype was counted at least ten times. This rearrangement joins TRBV5-1 to TRBJ2-5; 8 bases match TRBD1. Germline V gene data show CDR1 as SGHRS and CDR2 as YFSETQ. The CDR3 runs 14 residues. V shed 2 bases and J 4 bases; nucleotides not matched to a gene: 4. The CDR3: CASSLKQGVETQYF. DNA of the CDR3: TGCGCCAGCAGCTTAAAACAGGGGGTAGAGACCCAGTACTTC.

This clonotype came up many times. V and J are TRBV6-5 and TRBJ2-5, with a possible D match to TRBD2 (5 bases). Germline V CDR1 and CDR2: MNHEY, SVGAGI. This CDR3 is built from 14 residues. The V end was cut by 6 bases, the J end by 5 bases, with 16 bases between. The CDR3 loop reads CASRSSRGIETQYF. CDR3 coding DNA: TGTGCCAGCAGGTCGTCACGGGGAATTGAGACCCAGTACTTC.

This clonotype was observed many times. The chain joins TRBV5-1 to TRBJ1-5, with D perhaps TRBD1 (6 bases). Germline CDR1 and CDR2: SGHRS and YFSETQ. V was clipped by 0 bases and J by 1 base, with 8 bases between them. The CDR3 runs to 15 residues. For the CDR3, the DNA is TGCGCCAGCAGCTTGGTCGGGGGCAGCAATCAGCCCCAGCATTTT. Translation: CASSLVGGSNQPQHF.

This clonotype was recorded at least ten times. This chain links TRBV4-3 with TRBJ2-1; D call uncertain. V was trimmed by 3 bases and J by 0 bases, leaving 18 bases between them. There are 18 residues in the CDR3. Germline loops: CDR1 LGHNA, CDR2 YSLEER. The CDR3 is CASSQYPHMISSYNEQFF. The CDR3 nucleotides are TGCGCCAGCAGCCAGTACCCCCACATGATTAGCTCCTACAATGAGCAGTTCTTC.

This clonotype was seen repeatedly, ten times or more. The chain is built from TRBV11-2 and TRBJ2-1, with 9 bases aligning to TRBD2. This CDR3 region has 14 residues. After removal of 5 bases from V and 6 bases from J, the junction contained 5 bases not matched to a gene. Germline V gene lookup returns CDR1 SGHAT and CDR2 FQNNGV. The CDR3 sequence is CASSPGGGGNEQFF. The CDR3 DNA reads as TGTGCCAGCAGCCCCGGCGGGGGGGGCAATGAGCAGTTCTTC.

Many counts were recorded for this clonotype. V gene TRBV12-3 or TRBV12-4 combines with J gene TRBJ1-2, with TRBD1 as a possible D gene (6 bases). V was shortened by 5 bases and J by 8 bases, with 18 bases between the two germline ends. CDR3 length equals 14 residues. This chain's CDR3 is CASSPGGSGGGYTF. The CDR3 DNA sequence: TGTGCCAGCAGTCCGGGGGGTTCCGGGGGCGGCTACACCTTC.

This clonotype was seen ten or more times. This chain uses TRBV12-3 or TRBV12-4 with TRBJ2-5; possibly TRBD2 for D (7 bases). The CDR3 covers 17 residues. V was trimmed by 6 bases and J by 5 bases, leaving 25 bases between them. The CDR3 reads CASSLSEAGALFETQYF. The CDR3 DNA reads as TGTGCCAGCAGCCTGTCAGAGGCGGGGGCTCTATTCGAGACCCAGTACTTC.

This clonotype appeared many times. V is TRBV6-2 or TRBV6-3 and J is TRBJ1-2; possible D gene TRBD1, 6 bases. Trimming cost V 2 bases and J 4 bases, with 11 bases left between them. The CDR3 has 14 amino acids. Germline loops: CDR1 MNHEY, CDR2 SVGEGT. The CDR3 nucleotides are TGTGCCAGCAGTTACGAGCAGGGGTTCTATGGCTACACCTTC. It translates to CASSYEQGFYGYTF.

This clonotype was seen repeatedly, ten times or more. The chain links TRBV4-3 to TRBJ2-7, with D possibly being TRBD1 (5 bases). V lost 2 bases, J lost 0 bases, and 11 bases lay in between. Germline CDR1 is LGHNA and CDR2 is YSLEER. The CDR3 is 15 amino acids. The CDR3 loop reads CASSQLTGGSYEQYF. Written as DNA, the CDR3 is TGCGCCAGCAGCCAACTTACAGGCGGCTCCTACGAGCAGTACTTC.

This clonotype showed up just a few times. This rearrangement joins TRBV2 to TRBJ1-5, with 7 bases fitting TRBD1. Germline CDR1 reads SNHLY; CDR2 reads FYNNEI. Trimming cost V 6 bases and J 3 bases; bases outside gene matches: 11. CDR3 length: 16 amino acids. The CDR3: CASRRRAGGHNQPQHF. In DNA, the CDR3 is TGTGCCAGCAGGAGGCGGGCAGGGGGACACAATCAGCCCCAGCATTTT.

The table lists this clonotype with many counts. The genes are TRBV20-1 and TRBJ2-1, with TRBD1 matching 7 bases. Germline loops: CDR1 DFQATT, CDR2 SNEGSKA (reference sequence). V dropped 4 bases and J dropped 0; count of bases not matched to a gene: 6. This CDR3 comprises 15 residues. DNA of the CDR3: TGCAGTGCTACTAAGGACAGGCCCTCCTACAATGAGCAGTTCTTC. Translation gives CSATKDRPSYNEQFF.

This clonotype was seen only a few times. The chain couples TRBV4-2 to TRBJ2-5; 11 positions match TRBD2. V lost 5 bases to trimming and J lost 4 bases; unmatched junction nucleotides: 9. Germline V CDR1 and CDR2: LGHNA, YNFKEQ. CDR3 length: 16 residues. CDR3 in DNA: TGTGCCAGCAGCTGGAAGGGTACTAGCGGGGGAGAGACCCAGTACTTC. Its translation is CASSWKGTSGGETQYF.

This clonotype was counted at least ten times. V gene TRBV6-2 or TRBV6-3 combines with J gene TRBJ2-1; TRBD2 agrees at 8 bases. This CDR3 spans 15 amino acids. V dropped 2 bases and J dropped 8; count of bases not matched to a gene: 8. Germline CDR1 reads MNHEY; CDR2 reads SVGEGT. Here the CDR3 reads CASSYGRGGRDEQFF. The DNA for the CDR3 is TGTGCCAGCAGTTACGGTCGGGGGGGCAGGGATGAGCAGTTCTTC.

Many counts were recorded for this clonotype. CDR3 bases: TGTGCCATCAGTGAGAACGGAGAGAACACTGAAGCTTTCTTT. Translation: CAISENGENTEAFF. The chain carries TRBV10-3 and TRBJ1-1; D is undetermined. The CDR3 consists of 14 residues. Trimming took 2 bases from V and 1 from J, leaving 8 bases between them. The germline V gene encodes CDR1 ENHRY and CDR2 SYGVKD.

This clonotype was picked up many times. The rearrangement links TRBV15 to TRBJ2-2; weak D call: TRBD1 (5 bases). The CDR3 spans 16 residues. Per the germline V gene, CDR1 is LNHNV and CDR2 is YYDKDF (reference sequence). The V end lost 1 base, the J end lost 1 base, and 10 bases lay between the germline ends. The CDR3 loop is CATSRVRGQNTGELFF. The CDR3, as DNA: TGTGCCACCAGCAGAGTTCGTGGACAGAACACCGGGGAGCTGTTTTTT. The variable domain in full, with the rest retrieved from reference TRBV15 and TRBJ2-2, is DAMVIQNPRYQVTQFGKPVTLSCSQTLNHNVMYWYQQKSSQAPKLLFHYYDKDFNNEADTPDNFQSRRPNTSFCFLDIRSPGLGDTAMYLCATSRVRGQNTGELFFGEGSRLTVL.

This clonotype was detected ten times or more. The genes are TRBV5-1 and TRBJ2-5; D remains ambiguous. This CDR3 is built from 15 residues. Looked up from germline, CDR1 is SGHRS and CDR2 is YFSETQ. V shed 3 bases and J shed 4 bases, with 16 bases lying between them. CDR3 region: CASSSPIRPPETQYF. The CDR3 bases are TGCGCCAGCAGCTCGCCCATCCGGCCCCCAGAGACCCAGTACTTC.

This clonotype was seen ten or more times. The chain is built from TRBV5-4 and TRBJ2-1; 13 bases line up with TRBD2. The CDR3 extends over 18 amino acids. The germline V gene has CDR1 SGHNT and CDR2 YYREEE (reference sequence). V shed 4 bases and J 2 bases; nucleotides not matched to a gene: 9. The CDR3: CASSKGLAGAVAYNEQFF. The CDR3 nucleotides read TGTGCCAGCAGCAAAGGACTAGCGGGGGCTGTAGCCTACAATGAGCAGTTCTTC.

This clonotype was found many times. This chain uses TRBV5-1 with TRBJ2-1; 11 nucleotides align to TRBD2. The CDR3 is made up of 13 amino acids. The V gene's germline CDR1 is SGHRS and CDR2 YFSETQ. J lost 13 bases, V lost 3 bases, and 6 bases had no gene match. The CDR3 coding sequence is TGCGCCAGCAGCTCTCTACTAGCGGGGGCTCAGTTCTTC. It encodes CASSSLLAGAQFF.

This clonotype was counted many times. The chain carries TRBV29-1 and TRBJ2-1; D call uncertain. This CDR3 is built from 12 residues. Per the germline V gene, CDR1 is SQVTM and CDR2 is ANQGSEA. V was cut by 0 bases and J by 8 bases, with 8 bases left in between. The CDR3 region is CSVEDLLDEQFF. CDR3 DNA: TGCAGCGTTGAAGATCTGTTGGATGAGCAGTTCTTC.

This clonotype has a count of ten or more. This sequence joins TRBV12-3 or TRBV12-4 and TRBJ2-6; unclear D gene. The germline V and J ends were trimmed by 3 bases and 10 bases, with 1 base remaining between them. The CDR3 covers 10 residues. The CDR3 sequence is CASSLNVLTF. DNA for the CDR3: TGTGCCAGCAGTTTGAACGTCCTGACTTTC.